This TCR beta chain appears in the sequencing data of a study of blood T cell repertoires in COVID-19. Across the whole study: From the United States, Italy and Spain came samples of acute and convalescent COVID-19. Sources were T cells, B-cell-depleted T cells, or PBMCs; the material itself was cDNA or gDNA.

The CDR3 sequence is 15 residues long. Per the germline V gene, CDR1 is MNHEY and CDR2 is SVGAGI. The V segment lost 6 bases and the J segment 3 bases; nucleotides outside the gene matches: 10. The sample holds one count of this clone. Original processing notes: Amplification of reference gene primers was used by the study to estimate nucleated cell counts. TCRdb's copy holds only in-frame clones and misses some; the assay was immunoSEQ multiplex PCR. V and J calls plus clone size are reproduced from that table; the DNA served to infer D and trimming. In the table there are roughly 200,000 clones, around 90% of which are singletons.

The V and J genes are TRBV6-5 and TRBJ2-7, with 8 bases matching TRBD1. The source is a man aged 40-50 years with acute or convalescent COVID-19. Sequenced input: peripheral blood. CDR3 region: CASRNPGQAFYEQYF. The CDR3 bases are TGTGCCAGCAGAAACCCGGGACAGGCTTTCTACGAGCAGTACTTC.